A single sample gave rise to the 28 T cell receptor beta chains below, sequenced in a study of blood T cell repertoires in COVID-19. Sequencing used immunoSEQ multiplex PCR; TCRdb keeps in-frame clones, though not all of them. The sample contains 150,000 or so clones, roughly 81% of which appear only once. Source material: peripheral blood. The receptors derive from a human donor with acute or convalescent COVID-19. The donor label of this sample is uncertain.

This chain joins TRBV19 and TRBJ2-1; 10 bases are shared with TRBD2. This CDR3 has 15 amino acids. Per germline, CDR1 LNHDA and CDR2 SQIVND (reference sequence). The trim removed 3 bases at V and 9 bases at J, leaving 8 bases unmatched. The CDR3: CASSILSGGAVEQFF. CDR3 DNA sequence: TGTGCCAGTAGTATTTTAAGCGGGGGGGCGGTTGAGCAGTTCTTC.

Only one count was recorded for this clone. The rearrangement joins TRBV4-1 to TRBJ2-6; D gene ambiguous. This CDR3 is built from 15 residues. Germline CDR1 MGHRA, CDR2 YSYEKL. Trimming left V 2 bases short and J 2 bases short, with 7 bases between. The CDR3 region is CASSQSQAGANVLTF. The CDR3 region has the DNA TGCGCCAGCAGCCAATCTCAGGCTGGGGCCAACGTCCTGACTTTC.

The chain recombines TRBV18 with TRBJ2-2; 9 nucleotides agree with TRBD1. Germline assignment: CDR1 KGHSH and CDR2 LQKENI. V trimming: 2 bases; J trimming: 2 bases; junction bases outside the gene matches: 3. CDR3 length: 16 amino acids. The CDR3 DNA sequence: TGTGCCAGCTCACCAGGGACAGGGAAAAACACCGGGGAGCTGTTTTTT. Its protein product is CASSPGTGKNTGELFF.

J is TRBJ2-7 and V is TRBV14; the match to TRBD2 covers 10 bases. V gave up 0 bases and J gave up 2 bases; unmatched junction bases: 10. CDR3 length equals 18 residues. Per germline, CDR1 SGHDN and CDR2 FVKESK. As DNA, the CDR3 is TGTGCCAGCAGCCAAGATCAGGTGAGAGGACTAGCGGCCTACGAGCAGTACTTC. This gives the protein CASSQDQVRGLAAYEQYF.

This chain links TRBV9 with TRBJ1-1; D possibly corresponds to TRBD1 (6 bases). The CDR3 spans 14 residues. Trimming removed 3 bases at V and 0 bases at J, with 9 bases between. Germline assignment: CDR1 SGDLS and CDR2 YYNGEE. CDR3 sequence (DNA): TGTGCCAGCAGCGGAGGACAGTTGAACACTGAAGCTTTCTTT. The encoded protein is CASSGGQLNTEAFF.

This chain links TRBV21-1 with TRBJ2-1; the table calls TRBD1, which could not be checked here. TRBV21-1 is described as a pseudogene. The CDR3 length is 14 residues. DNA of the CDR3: TGTGCCAGCAGCCAAGAGACAGGTCACAATGAGCAGTTCTTC. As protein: CASSQETGHNEQFF.

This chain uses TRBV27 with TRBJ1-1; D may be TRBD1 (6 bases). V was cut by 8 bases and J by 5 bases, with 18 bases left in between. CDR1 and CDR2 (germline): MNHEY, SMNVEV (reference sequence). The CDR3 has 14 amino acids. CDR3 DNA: TGTGCCAGCGGGACTAAGGGGGGATGGACTGAAGCTTTCTTT. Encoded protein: CASGTKGGWTEAFF.

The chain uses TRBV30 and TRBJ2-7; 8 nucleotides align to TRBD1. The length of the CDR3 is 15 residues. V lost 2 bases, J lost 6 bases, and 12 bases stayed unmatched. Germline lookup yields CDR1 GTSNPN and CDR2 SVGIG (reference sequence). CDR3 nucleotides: TGTGCCTGGAGTTCCGGACAGGGACGTGGGAGCGAGCAGTACTTC. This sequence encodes CAWSSGQGRGSEQYF.

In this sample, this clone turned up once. For the CDR3, the DNA is TGCGCCAGCAGCTCGGGGGGTTCGAACACTGAAGCTTTCTTT. Residues: CASSSGGSNTEAFF. The chain combines TRBV5-1 with TRBJ1-1; D is possibly TRBD1 (5 bases). Germline CDR1 SGHRS, CDR2 YFSETQ. V was cut by 3 bases and J by 1 base, with 10 bases left in between. CDR3 length equals 14 residues.

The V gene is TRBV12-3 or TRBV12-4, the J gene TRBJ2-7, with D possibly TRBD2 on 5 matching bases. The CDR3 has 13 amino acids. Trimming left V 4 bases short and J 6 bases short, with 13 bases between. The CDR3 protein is CASSSGWESEQYV. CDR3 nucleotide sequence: TGTGCCAGCAGTTCAGGCTGGGAGAGCGAGCAGTACGTC.

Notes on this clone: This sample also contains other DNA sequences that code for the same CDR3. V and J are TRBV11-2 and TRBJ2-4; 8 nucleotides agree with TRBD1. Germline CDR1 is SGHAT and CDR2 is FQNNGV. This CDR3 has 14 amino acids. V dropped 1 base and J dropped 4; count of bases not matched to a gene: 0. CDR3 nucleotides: TGTGCCAGCAGCTTAGGGACAGGGAAAAACATTCAGTACTTC. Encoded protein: CASSLGTGKNIQYF.

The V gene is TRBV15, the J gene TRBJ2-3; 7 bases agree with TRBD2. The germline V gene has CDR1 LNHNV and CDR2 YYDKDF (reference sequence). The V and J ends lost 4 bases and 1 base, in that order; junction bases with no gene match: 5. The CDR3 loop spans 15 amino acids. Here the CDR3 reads CATSTGSGGTDTQYF. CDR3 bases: TGTGCCACCAGCACGGGGAGCGGGGGCACAGATACGCAGTATTTT.

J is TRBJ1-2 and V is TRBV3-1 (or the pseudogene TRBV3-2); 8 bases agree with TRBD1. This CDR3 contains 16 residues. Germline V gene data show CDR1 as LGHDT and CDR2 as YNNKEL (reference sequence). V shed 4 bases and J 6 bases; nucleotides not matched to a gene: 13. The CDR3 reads CASSRRTGPNSDGYTF. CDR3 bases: TGTGCCAGCAGCCGAAGGACAGGGCCTAATTCAGATGGCTACACCTTC.

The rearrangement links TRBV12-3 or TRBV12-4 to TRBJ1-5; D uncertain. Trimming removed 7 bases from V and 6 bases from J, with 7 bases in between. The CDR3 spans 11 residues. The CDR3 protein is CASTRRQPQHF. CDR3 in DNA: TGTGCCAGCACCCGTCGTCAGCCCCAGCATTTT.

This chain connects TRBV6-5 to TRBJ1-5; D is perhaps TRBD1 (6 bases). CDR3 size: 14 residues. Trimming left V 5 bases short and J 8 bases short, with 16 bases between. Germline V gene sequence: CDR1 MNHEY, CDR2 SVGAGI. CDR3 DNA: TGTGCCAGCAGTCGACAGGTCGCGTTTGAGCCCCAGCATTTT. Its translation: CASSRQVAFEPQHF.

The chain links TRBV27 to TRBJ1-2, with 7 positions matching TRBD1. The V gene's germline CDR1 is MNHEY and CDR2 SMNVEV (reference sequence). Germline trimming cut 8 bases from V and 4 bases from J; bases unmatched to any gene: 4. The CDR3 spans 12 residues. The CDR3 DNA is TGTGCCAGCGGTGGGACAGCCTATGGCTACACCTTC. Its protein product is CASGGTAYGYTF.

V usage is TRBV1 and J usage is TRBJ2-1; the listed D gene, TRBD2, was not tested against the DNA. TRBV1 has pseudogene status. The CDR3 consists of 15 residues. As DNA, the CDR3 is TGCACCAGCAGCTCGATAGGGGGGGCGTGCAATGAGCAGTTCTTC. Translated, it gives CTSSSIGGACNEQFF.

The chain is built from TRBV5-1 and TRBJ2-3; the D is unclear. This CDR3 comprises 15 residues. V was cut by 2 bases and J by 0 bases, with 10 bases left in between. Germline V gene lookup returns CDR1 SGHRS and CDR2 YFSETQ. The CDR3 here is CASSFRLSSTDTQYF. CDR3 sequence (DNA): TGCGCCAGCAGCTTCCGTCTTTCTAGCACAGATACGCAGTATTTT.

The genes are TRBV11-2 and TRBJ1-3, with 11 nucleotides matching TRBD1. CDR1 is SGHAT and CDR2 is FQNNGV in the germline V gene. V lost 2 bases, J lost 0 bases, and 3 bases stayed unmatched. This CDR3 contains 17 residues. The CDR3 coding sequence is TGTGCCAGCAGCTTATGGACAGGGGGCCACTCTGGAAACACCATATATTTT. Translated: CASSLWTGGHSGNTIYF.

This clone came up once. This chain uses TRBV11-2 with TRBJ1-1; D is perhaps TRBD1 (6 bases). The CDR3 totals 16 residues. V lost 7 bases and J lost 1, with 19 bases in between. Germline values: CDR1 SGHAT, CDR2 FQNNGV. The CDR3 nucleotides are TGTGCCAGCACCCCGGCCGGGGGGGCGAGGAACACTGAAGCTTTCTTT. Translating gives CASTPAGGARNTEAFF.

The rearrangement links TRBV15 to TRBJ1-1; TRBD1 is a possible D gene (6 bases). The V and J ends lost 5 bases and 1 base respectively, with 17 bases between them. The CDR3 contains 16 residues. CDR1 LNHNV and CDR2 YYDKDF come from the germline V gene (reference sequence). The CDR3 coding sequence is TGTGCCACCAGCGGGGAGACCGGGACAAAGAACACTGAAGCTTTCTTT. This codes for CATSGETGTKNTEAFF.

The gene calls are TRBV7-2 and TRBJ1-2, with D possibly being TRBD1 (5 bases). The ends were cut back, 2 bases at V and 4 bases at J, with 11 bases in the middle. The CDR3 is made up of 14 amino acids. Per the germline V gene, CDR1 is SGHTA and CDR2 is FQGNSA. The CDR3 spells CASSLSRQSYGYTF. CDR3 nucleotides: TGTGCCAGCAGCTTATCCCGACAGAGCTATGGCTACACCTTC.

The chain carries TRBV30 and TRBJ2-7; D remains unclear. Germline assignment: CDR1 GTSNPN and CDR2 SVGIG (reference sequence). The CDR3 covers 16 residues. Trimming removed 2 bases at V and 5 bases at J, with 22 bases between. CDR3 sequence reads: CAWSLVRLPQPHEQYF. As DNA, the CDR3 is TGTGCCTGGAGTCTAGTAAGATTACCGCAACCCCACGAGCAGTACTTC.

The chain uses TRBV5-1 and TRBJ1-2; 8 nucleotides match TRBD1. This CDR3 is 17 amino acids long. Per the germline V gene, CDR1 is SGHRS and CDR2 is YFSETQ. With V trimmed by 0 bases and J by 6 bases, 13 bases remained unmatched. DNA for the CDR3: TGCGCCAGCAGCTTGGGAGACAGGGGCCCATTTTTGAATGGCTACACCTTC. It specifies CASSLGDRGPFLNGYTF.

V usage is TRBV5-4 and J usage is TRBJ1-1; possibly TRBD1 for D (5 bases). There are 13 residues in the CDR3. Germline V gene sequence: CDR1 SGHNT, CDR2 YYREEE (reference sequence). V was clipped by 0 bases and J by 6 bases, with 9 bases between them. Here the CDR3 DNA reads TGTGCCAGCAGCTTGGTGGGGGGACCTGAAGCTTTCTTT. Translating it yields CASSLVGGPEAFF.

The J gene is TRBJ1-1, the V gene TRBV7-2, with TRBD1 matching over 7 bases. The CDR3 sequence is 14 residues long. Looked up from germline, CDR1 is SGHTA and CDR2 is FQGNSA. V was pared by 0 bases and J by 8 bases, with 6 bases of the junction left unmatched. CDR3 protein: CASSLAVRGVEAFF. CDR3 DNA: TGTGCCAGCAGCTTAGCGGTCAGGGGGGTAGAAGCTTTCTTT.

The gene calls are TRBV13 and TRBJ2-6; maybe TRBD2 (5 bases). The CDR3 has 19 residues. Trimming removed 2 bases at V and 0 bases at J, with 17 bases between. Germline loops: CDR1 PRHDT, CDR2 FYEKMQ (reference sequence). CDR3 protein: CASSLSHIGESSGANVLTF. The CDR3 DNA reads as TGTGCCAGCAGCTTATCACACATCGGGGAAAGCTCTGGGGCCAACGTCCTGACTTTC.

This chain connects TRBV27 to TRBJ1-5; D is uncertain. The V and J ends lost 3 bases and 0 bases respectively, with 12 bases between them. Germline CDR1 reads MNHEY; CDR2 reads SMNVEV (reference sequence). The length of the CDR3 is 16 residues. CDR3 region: CASSFWFGGSNQPQHF. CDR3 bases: TGTGCCAGCAGTTTTTGGTTCGGAGGTAGCAATCAGCCCCAGCATTTT.